The clone carrying this T cell receptor beta chain was recorded at least ten times. From germline, CDR1 is DFQATT and CDR2 SNEGSKA (reference sequence). The germline V and J ends were trimmed by 5 bases and 0 bases, with 14 bases remaining between them. The CDR3 has 15 amino acids. The data were taken from a study of CD8+CD57+ T cells in acquired aplastic anemia. Study as a whole: Average CD4+ read depth in healthy donors was around 9.9 million reads.

Genomic DNA constituted the template upon which TCR beta VDJ and CDR3 profiling was performed. TCRdb re-analysed the reads in MiXCR, keeping a single row per CDR3 protein. The sample holds about 420,000 distinct CDR3 sequences; 65% to 80% are singletons and the top ten take 3.5% to 4.5%. The chain is built from TRBV20-1 and TRBJ1-5; perhaps TRBD1 as D (5 bases). The sequence was obtained from a human donor in good health, serving as a control. The sample comprised sorted CD4+, CD8+, or CD8+CD57+ T cells (not recorded which) from PBMCs. CDR3 residues: CSAGPSDSSNQPQHF. The CDR3 DNA sequence: TGCAGTGCTGGCCCATCCGACAGTAGCAATCAGCCCCAGCATTTT.